This section outlines one T cell receptor (beta chain) sequence together with its context. This sample was taken from a study of blood T cell repertoires in COVID-19. On the study more broadly: PBMCs, B-cell-depleted T cells, or T cells were the source of the cDNA or gDNA that made up the material.

As processed by the authors: Estimation of nucleated cell counts relied on the amplification of reference gene primers. Data came from immunoSEQ multiplex PCR; TCRdb stores just in-frame clones and leaves some out. That table supplies the V and J calls and clone size; D and trimming were determined from the DNA. Here the sample spans around 270,000 clones, around 89% being singletons. The CDR3 runs to 16 residues. The J segment lost 2 bases and the V segment lost 0 bases, leaving 4 bases of the junction unmatched. The germline gives CDR1 SGHRS, CDR2 YFSETQ. The sequenced sample consisted of peripheral blood. The V and J genes are TRBV5-1 and TRBJ2-5; 10 bases fit TRBD2. The source of this sequence is a man aged 60 to 75 who had recovered from COVID-19. CDR3: CASSLGSGGIQETQYF. For the CDR3, the DNA is TGCGCCAGCAGCTTGGGTAGCGGGGGGATTCAAGAGACCCAGTACTTC.